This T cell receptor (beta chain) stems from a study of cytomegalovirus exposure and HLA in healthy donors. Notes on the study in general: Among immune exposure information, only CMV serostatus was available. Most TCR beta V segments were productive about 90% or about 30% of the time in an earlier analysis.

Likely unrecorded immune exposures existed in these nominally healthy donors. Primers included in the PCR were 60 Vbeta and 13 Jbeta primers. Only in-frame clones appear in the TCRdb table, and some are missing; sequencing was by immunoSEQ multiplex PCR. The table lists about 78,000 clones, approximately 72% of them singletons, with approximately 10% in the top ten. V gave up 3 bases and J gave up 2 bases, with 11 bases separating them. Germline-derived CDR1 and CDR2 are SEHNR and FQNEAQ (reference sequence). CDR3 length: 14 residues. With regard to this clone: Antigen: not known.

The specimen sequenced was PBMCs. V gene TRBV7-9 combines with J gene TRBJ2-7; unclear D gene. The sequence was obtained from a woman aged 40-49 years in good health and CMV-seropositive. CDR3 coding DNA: TGTGCCAGCAGCTTTGGCGGTAGAACCTACGAGCAGTACTTC. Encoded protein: CASSFGGRTYEQYF.